One T cell receptor beta chain is described in this entry. There is no known antigen for this receptor. Base-call qualities are not available, and no considerably larger clone is one nucleotide away. These data are taken from a study of post-analysis software for immune sequencing data (dated by TCRdb to between 2014 and 2016). With regard to the full study: Recorded disease courses included relapsing-remitting, secondary progressive and progressive-relapsing multiple sclerosis, with some patients lacking subtype annotation. The patient repertoires were compared against 11 previously published healthy control repertoires obtained from donors aged about 6 to 27 years. A subset of samples was prepared in parallel using single-end sample barcoding, then pooled and co-amplified after Illumina adapter ligation. What the work shows at the level of the full study, not this receptor alone: Strong co-clustering of samples prepared in the same batch was shown by direct clustering with F measure, prompting a batch-effect correction. The multiple sclerosis patient group was slightly younger than the control group. Patients showed significantly higher frequencies than controls for a few TRBV segments, among them TRBV5-6, TRBV5-1 and TRBV20-1. Significantly lower normalized Chao1 diversity was found in multiple sclerosis patients than in controls, suggesting substantial peripheral T-cell clonal expansion.

The method behind the library was PCR. TCRdb shows the sequencer as Illumina HiSeq 2500. To reduce PCR and sequencing biases, unique molecular identifiers were incorporated into the TCR beta cDNA libraries. Roughly 500,000 cDNA molecules were obtained per 1 to 10 million input T cells, so each molecule approximated one T cell. The patient libraries were prepared and sequenced with the same protocol used for the earlier healthy control dataset. Within a given batch, samples were prepared together, multiplexed and sequenced on the same HiSeq lane. The authors' analysis ran thus. Raw barcoded reads were processed with MIGEC, discarding single-read molecular identifier groups before consensus assembly and CDR3 extraction. VDJtools was used for post-analysis of the clonotype tables, and diversity was normalized by down-sampling every dataset to the size of the smallest sample. To correct batch-related cross-sample contamination, repertoire overlap clustering matched CDR3 amino acid sequences but not nucleotide sequences. TCRdb applied fastp at Q25 and MiXCR to the public reads, then kept only in-frame beta chains. Records with the same CDR3 protein are collapsed into one entry carrying the most frequent genes and DNA. None of the V and J calls come from the authors' own analysis; TCRdb made them. Counted in this sample were about 820,000 distinct CDR3 sequences; roughly half of them appeared once. The ten largest clones take up approximately 4.5% of the sample.

To demonstrate the VDJtools post-analysis software, TCR beta repertoires were profiled from the peripheral blood of about 13 young patients with multiple sclerosis. The multiple sclerosis patients were children and adolescents ranging in age from roughly 6 to 15 years. The germline V gene (reference sequence) supplies CDR1 SEHNR and CDR2 FQNEAQ. The CDR3 starts with the cysteine, ends with the phenylalanine, and has 15 residues. CDR3 DNA only is kept here, 45 bases in frame from base 1. V is cut back by 3 bases and J by 5 bases, with 7 bases in the junction unmatched. The sequence derives from a girl aged 10-17 years with multiple sclerosis. The chain uses TRBV7-9 and TRBJ2-7; the central 10 bases match TRBD1. Sequencing was done on a sample of blood. The DNA reads as follows: TGTGCCAGCAGCTTTGGGACAGGGGATGTTAACGAGCAGTACTTC. Its amino acids are CASSFGTGDVNEQYF.